The rows below give T cell receptor beta chains drawn from one sample of a study of blood T cell repertoires in COVID-19. Some clones are missing from TCRdb's copy, which holds only in-frame ones; the method was immunoSEQ multiplex PCR. In the table there are about 59,000 clones, 75% to 95% of which are singletons. Sequences were obtained from peripheral blood. These receptors all stem from a human donor in a cohort sampled during active COVID-19. The CDR3 runs from the conserved cysteine through the conserved F or W. The order of the fields is J gene, V gene, clone size, D gene, CDR3 DNA, CDR3 protein. A D gene is named only where the DNA matches it firmly. Not every row has a clone size; where given, it reads once, few, many or a size class.

j_call: TRBJ2-5; v_call: TRBV5-1; clone_size: .; d_call: .; cdr3_nt: TGCGCCAGCACTCCCCCCGGGGTCCAAGAGACCCAGTACTTC; cdr3_aa: CASTPPGVQETQYF
j_call: TRBJ2-5; v_call: TRBV7-8; clone_size: .; d_call: .; cdr3_nt: TGTGCCAGCAGCTTAAGCGGGTCCCTATCGGAGACCCAGTACTTC; cdr3_aa: CASSLSGSLSETQYF
j_call: TRBJ1-1; v_call: TRBV10-3; clone_size: .; d_call: .; cdr3_nt: TGTGCCATCAGTGAGGCCCCTCGACAGGCCACTGAAGCTTTCTTT; cdr3_aa: CAISEAPRQATEAFF
j_call: TRBJ1-3; v_call: TRBV5-1; clone_size: .; d_call: TRBD1; cdr3_nt: TGCGCCAGCAGCTTACGACAGGGAGCTGGGAACACCATATATTTT; cdr3_aa: CASSLRQGAGNTIYF
j_call: TRBJ1-1; v_call: TRBV3-1/TRBV3-2; clone_size: .; d_call: .; cdr3_nt: TGTGCCAGCTCTACAGGGCGATCAGAAGCTTTCTTT; cdr3_aa: CASSTGRSEAFF
j_call: TRBJ2-5; v_call: TRBV10-3; clone_size: .; d_call: .; cdr3_nt: TGTGCCATCAGTGAGTCCCGGGAGACCCAGTACTTC; cdr3_aa: CAISESRETQYF
j_call: TRBJ2-7; v_call: TRBV19; clone_size: .; d_call: TRBD2; cdr3_nt: TGTGCCAGTAGTATTATGAGCGGGACCTACGAGCAGTACTTC; cdr3_aa: CASSIMSGTYEQYF
j_call: TRBJ1-2; v_call: TRBV19; clone_size: .; d_call: .; cdr3_nt: TGTGCCAGTTCCCAGTTCTATGGCTACACCTTC; cdr3_aa: CASSQFYGYTF
j_call: TRBJ1-6; v_call: TRBV25-1; clone_size: .; d_call: TRBD1; cdr3_nt: TGTGCCAGCCACAGGGGGTATAATTCACCCCTCCACTTT; cdr3_aa: CASHRGYNSPLHF
j_call: TRBJ2-1; v_call: TRBV2; clone_size: .; d_call: .; cdr3_nt: TGTGCCAGCAGTGAACAAACTAGCAGCGAGCAGTTCTTC; cdr3_aa: CASSEQTSSEQFF
j_call: TRBJ1-1; v_call: TRBV21-1; clone_size: once; d_call: .; cdr3_nt: TGTGCCAGCAGCAAAGGCCTGGACAGGGTAGGGGGGCACACTGAAGCTTTCTTT; cdr3_aa: CASSKGLDRVGGHTEAFF
j_call: TRBJ1-5; v_call: TRBV6-6; clone_size: .; d_call: .; cdr3_nt: TGTGCCAGCAGTTTCCCCGGGGGGGGAAATCAGCCCCAGCATTTT; cdr3_aa: CASSFPGGGNQPQHF
j_call: TRBJ2-3; v_call: TRBV7-6; clone_size: .; d_call: .; cdr3_nt: TGTGCCAGCAGCAAACCCCTAGCGGATACGCAGTATTTT; cdr3_aa: CASSKPLADTQYF
j_call: TRBJ2-7; v_call: TRBV9; clone_size: few; d_call: TRBD1; cdr3_nt: TGTGCCAGCAGCGGACCGGGACAGGGGTACGAGCAGTACTTC; cdr3_aa: CASSGPGQGYEQYF
j_call: TRBJ1-5; v_call: TRBV19; clone_size: few; d_call: .; cdr3_nt: TGTGCCAGTAGTATAGGCAGGGGCAATCAGCCCCAGCATTTT; cdr3_aa: CASSIGRGNQPQHF
j_call: TRBJ1-6; v_call: TRBV4-3; clone_size: .; d_call: TRBD1; cdr3_nt: TGCGCCAGCAGCCAATACACGGGACAGTCCAATTCACCCCTCCACTTT; cdr3_aa: CASSQYTGQSNSPLHF
j_call: TRBJ1-2; v_call: TRBV30; clone_size: .; d_call: .; cdr3_nt: TGTGCTTTCGACGAGGGAGGCTATGGCTACACCTTC; cdr3_aa: CAFDEGGYGYTF
j_call: TRBJ2-7; v_call: TRBV3-1/TRBV3-2; clone_size: .; d_call: .; cdr3_nt: TGTGCCAGCAGCCAAGTCTCCGAGCAGTACTTC; cdr3_aa: CASSQVSEQYF
j_call: TRBJ2-7; v_call: TRBV13; clone_size: .; d_call: .; cdr3_nt: TGTGCCAGCAGCCCCGAGCTGGTTTCCGTCTACGAGCAGTACTTC; cdr3_aa: CASSPELVSVYEQYF
j_call: TRBJ1-2; v_call: TRBV5-4; clone_size: .; d_call: TRBD1; cdr3_nt: TGTGCCAGCAGCCTGATCTACGGACAGGCAAACTATGGCTACACCTTC; cdr3_aa: CASSLIYGQANYGYTF
j_call: TRBJ2-1; v_call: TRBV29-1; clone_size: .; d_call: .; cdr3_nt: TGCAGCGTTGTCGTGAATGAGCAGTTCTTC; cdr3_aa: CSVVVNEQFF
j_call: TRBJ1-1; v_call: TRBV7-6; clone_size: .; d_call: .; cdr3_nt: TGTGCCAGCAGCTTATTTCAGGGAGGGAACACTGAAGCTTTCTTT; cdr3_aa: CASSLFQGGNTEAFF